The T cell receptor beta chain described here comes from a study of T cells in Graves' hyperthyroidism and ophthalmopathy. This clonotype has a count of ten or more. Its cognate antigen is unknown. RNA transcripts provided the source from which TCR beta CDR3 regions were amplified. The HTBI primer set served for first-round RT-PCR of the TCR CDR3. A single record per CDR3 protein comes from TCRdb applying MiXCR to the multiplex PCR reads. The sample has hundreds of thousands of distinct CDR3 sequences, about 20% seen once; the top ten hold approximately 50%. This CDR3 is 14 amino acids long. Germline CDR1 reads MNHEY; CDR2 reads SMNVEV (reference sequence). The germline V and J ends were trimmed by 6 bases and 8 bases, with 19 bases remaining between them. The study left out patients who had uncontrolled infection, other autoimmune disease, pregnancy or lactation. Each diagnosis was grounded in clinical symptoms, serum thyroxine and TRAb, thyroid ultrasound, and orbital computed tomography.

Study-wide points: Blood also showed most of the thyroid clonotypes that were expanded above 0.001.

This chain connects TRBV27 to TRBJ1-2; the D gene is possibly TRBD1 (6 bases). What was sequenced was blood. The TCR originated in a man aged 40-50 years with Graves' ophthalmopathy. CDR3 sequence: CASRKGGGSEGYTF. The CDR3 DNA is TGTGCCAGCAGAAAAGGGGGAGGTTCGGAAGGCTACACCTTC.